The 23 T cell receptor beta chains listed next were all sequenced from one sample in a study of blood T cell repertoires in COVID-19. Method: immunoSEQ multiplex PCR; TCRdb's copy keeps in-frame clones and lacks some. The sample lists about 170,000 clones; around two thirds were seen once. The sequencing input was peripheral blood. The receptor set was obtained from a woman older than 75 with acute or convalescent COVID-19.

The chain combines TRBV23-1 with TRBJ2-1; the D gene is possibly TRBD2 (6 bases). TRBV23-1 is an ORF, with its function uncertain. The CDR3 is 16 residues long. V was cut by 0 bases and J by 3 bases, with 12 bases left in between. The CDR3 spells CASSQSATRVYNEQFF. The DNA for the CDR3 is TGCGCCAGCAGTCAATCCGCGACTAGAGTCTACAATGAGCAGTTCTTC.

The genes are TRBV6-1 and TRBJ2-7, with TRBD1 matching over 7 bases. CDR1 and CDR2 (germline): MNHNS, SASEGT. The length of the CDR3 is 16 residues. V shed 3 bases and J 0 bases; nucleotides not matched to a gene: 8. This CDR3 is CASSESSGTASYEQYF. The DNA for the CDR3 is TGTGCCAGCAGTGAGTCCTCCGGGACAGCCTCCTACGAGCAGTACTTC.

This clone was found a few times. The chain couples TRBV3-1 (or the pseudogene TRBV3-2) to TRBJ1-3; 7 bases map to TRBD1. This CDR3 region has 14 residues. CDR1 is LGHDT and CDR2 is YNNKEL in the germline V gene (reference sequence). V trimming: 4 bases; J trimming: 7 bases; junction bases outside the gene matches: 7. The CDR3 protein is CASSRLGQSNTIYF. In DNA form, the CDR3 reads TGTGCCAGCAGCCGATTGGGACAGAGCAACACCATATATTTT.

The chain combines TRBV3-1 (or the pseudogene TRBV3-2) with TRBJ1-2, with no clear D. The V gene lost 2 bases and the J gene lost 3 bases, with 10 bases spanning the gap. From germline, CDR1 is LGHDT and CDR2 YNNKEL (reference sequence). CDR3 length: 14 amino acids. CDR3 coding DNA: TGTGCCAGCAGCCAATCGCTGGGAGACTATGGCTACACCTTC. Amino acid sequence: CASSQSLGDYGYTF.

CDR3 region: CASSLSQGNTEAFF. Written as DNA, the CDR3 is TGCGCCAGCAGCCTCTCGCAGGGGAACACTGAAGCTTTCTTT. The rearrangement uses TRBV4-3 and TRBJ1-1; D perhaps matches TRBD1 (5 bases). The ends were cut back, 4 bases at V and 1 base at J, with 10 bases in the middle. CDR1 is LGHNA and CDR2 is YSLEER in the germline V gene. The CDR3 has 14 amino acids.

V usage is TRBV28 and J usage is TRBJ1-5, with D hard to call. CDR1 and CDR2 from the germline V gene are MDHEN and SYDVKM. V was shortened by 5 bases and J by 3 bases, with 14 bases between the two germline ends. The CDR3 totals 15 residues. In DNA form, the CDR3 reads TGTGCCAGCAGTACCTGGTCCCGGGTCAATCAGCCCCAGCATTTT. This gives the protein CASSTWSRVNQPQHF.

The chain employs TRBV3-1 (or the pseudogene TRBV3-2) and TRBJ2-7; D not certain. The V gene lost 2 bases and the J gene lost 3 bases, with 5 bases spanning the gap. The CDR3 is 12 amino acids. From germline, CDR1 is LGHDT and CDR2 YNNKEL (reference sequence). The CDR3 DNA reads TGTGCCAGCAGCCAATTACACTACGAGCAGTACTTC. Translating it yields CASSQLHYEQYF.

The V call is TRBV24-1, the J call TRBJ1-2; 8 bases match TRBD1. V lost 4 bases, J lost 7 bases, and 4 bases stayed unmatched. Germline-derived CDR1 and CDR2 are KGHDR and SFDVKD. The CDR3 runs to 13 residues. The CDR3 loop reads CATSDQTGAGYTF. The CDR3 nucleotides are TGTGCCACCAGTGACCAGACAGGGGCTGGCTACACCTTC.

The chain's CDR3 is CASSELTYEQYF. CDR3 coding DNA: TGCGCCAGCAGCGAACTGACCTACGAGCAGTACTTC. This rearrangement joins TRBV5-1 to TRBJ2-7; no clear D. Germline V CDR1 and CDR2: SGHRS, YFSETQ. V was pared by 4 bases and J by 2 bases, with 7 bases between. This CDR3 spans 12 amino acids.

The V call is TRBV5-1, the J call TRBJ2-1, with TRBD2 matching over 7 bases. Germline V gene sequence: CDR1 SGHRS, CDR2 YFSETQ. J gave up 4 bases and V 4 bases, and 14 bases lay outside the gene matches. The CDR3 contains 17 residues. The CDR3 DNA follows: TGCGCCAGCAGCCAACTACGGGGGACTACGGGGTACAATGAGCAGTTCTTC. Encoded protein: CASSQLRGTTGYNEQFF.

The chain links TRBV7-8 to TRBJ1-4, with D possibly matching TRBD1 (6 bases). Germline CDR1 is SGHVS and CDR2 is FQNEAQ. This CDR3 comprises 13 residues. The V end lost 2 bases, the J end lost 11 bases, and 12 bases lay between the germline ends. CDR3 nucleotide sequence: TGTGCCAGCAGCTTACTTAGGACAGCTAAACTGTTTTTT. Translation gives CASSLLRTAKLFF.

This chain uses TRBV27 with TRBJ1-6; D is possibly TRBD1 (5 bases). Trimming shortened V by 2 bases and J by 6 bases, and 11 bases separated the two germline ends. This CDR3 has 15 residues. Germline V gene sequence: CDR1 MNHEY, CDR2 SMNVEV (reference sequence). The CDR3 region is CASSLGWGGNSPLHF. The CDR3 nucleotides are TGTGCCAGCAGTTTAGGTTGGGGGGGTAATTCACCCCTCCACTTT.

V is TRBV7-3 and J is TRBJ2-3; 15 bases line up with TRBD2. CDR1 and CDR2 from the germline V gene are SGHTA and FQGTGA. CDR3 size: 16 residues. J lost 6 bases, V lost 3 bases, and 4 bases had no gene match. The CDR3 bases are TGTGCCAGCAGCTTGAGAGGGACTAGCGGGAGGGATACGCAGTATTTT. Amino acid sequence: CASSLRGTSGRDTQYF.

V gene TRBV7-2 combines with J gene TRBJ1-4; 7 bases are shared with TRBD1. The CDR3 is 15 residues long. Germline V CDR1 and CDR2: SGHTA, FQGNSA. V lost 2 bases and J lost 7; bases outside the gene matches: 7. CDR3 coding DNA: TGTGCCAGCAGCTTATTCGTCACAGGGGTTGAAAAACTGTTTTTT. This encodes CASSLFVTGVEKLFF.

The chain recombines TRBV27 with TRBJ2-1; TRBD2 aligns across 12 bases. The CDR3 loop spans 16 amino acids. The germline V gene has CDR1 MNHEY and CDR2 SMNVEV (reference sequence). V lost 2 bases and J lost 4; bases outside the gene matches: 3. As DNA, the CDR3 is TGTGCCAGCAGTTTAAGTGGGACTAGCGGGTACAATGAGCAGTTCTTC. Its translation is CASSLSGTSGYNEQFF.

The chain couples TRBV4-3 to TRBJ2-7; the match to TRBD1 covers 7 bases. The CDR3 consists of 15 residues. The germline V gene has CDR1 LGHNA and CDR2 YSLEER. V trimming: 1 base; J trimming: 3 bases; junction bases outside the gene matches: 6. CDR3 amino acids: CASSQGAGGIYEQYF. CDR3 nucleotide sequence: TGCGCCAGCAGCCAAGGGGCAGGGGGAATCTACGAGCAGTACTTC.

This chain connects TRBV5-4 to TRBJ2-2; no definite D call. Germline V gene data show CDR1 as SGHNT and CDR2 as YYREEE (reference sequence). The CDR3 consists of 13 residues. The ends were cut back, 4 bases at V and 6 bases at J, with 10 bases in the middle. The CDR3 sequence: CASSPSPPGELFF. The CDR3 nucleotides read TGTGCCAGCAGCCCCTCCCCCCCCGGGGAGCTGTTTTTT.

In this sample, this clone turned up a few times. The chain has TRBV14 and TRBJ2-3, with D uncertain. V lost 3 bases and J lost 1, with 17 bases in between. Germline-derived CDR1 and CDR2 are SGHDN and FVKESK. The CDR3 has 17 residues. CDR3 DNA sequence: TGTGCCAGCAGCCACGTTTTTGGCGGAATACGCACAGATACGCAGTATTTT. Its protein is CASSHVFGGIRTDTQYF.

This chain uses TRBV19 with TRBJ2-1; TRBD1 is a possible D gene (6 bases). The CDR3 spans 17 residues. Germline V gene lookup returns CDR1 LNHDA and CDR2 SQIVND (reference sequence). V was clipped by 2 bases and J by 2 bases, with 16 bases between them. The CDR3 loop is CASSISGLGAPYNEQFF. CDR3 nucleotide sequence: TGTGCCAGTAGTATAAGTGGTTTGGGGGCCCCCTACAATGAGCAGTTCTTC.

Here the CDR3 DNA reads TGTGCCTGGCAGACAGGGCACAATCAGCCCCAGCATTTT. It specifies CAWQTGHNQPQHF. This chain uses TRBV30 with TRBJ1-5, with 7 bases that match TRBD1. The junction had 4 bases not matched to a gene; V was cut back by 5 bases and J by 3 bases. The CDR3 extends over 13 amino acids. Germline CDR1 reads GTSNPN; CDR2 reads SVGIG (reference sequence).

The J gene is TRBJ2-2, the V gene TRBV9; 9 bases line up with TRBD1. V lost 4 bases, J lost 5 bases, and 6 bases stayed unmatched. This CDR3 region has 15 residues. Germline CDR1 is SGDLS and CDR2 is YYNGEE. CDR3 residues: CASSPQGAHTGELFF. The CDR3 DNA is TGTGCCAGCAGCCCACAGGGGGCGCATACCGGGGAGCTGTTTTTT.

The V call is TRBV24-1, the J call TRBJ2-5, with TRBD1 matching 9 bases. V was pared by 4 bases and J by 5 bases, with 10 bases of the junction left unmatched. This CDR3 comprises 16 residues. In germline, CDR1 is KGHDR, CDR2 SFDVKD. Here the CDR3 reads CATSDRRTGVGETQYF. The CDR3 DNA follows: TGTGCCACCAGTGACCGTCGGACAGGGGTCGGGGAGACCCAGTACTTC.

This sequence joins TRBV7-8 and TRBJ2-7, with 10 bases lining up with TRBD2. CDR3 length: 20 residues. Looked up from germline, CDR1 is SGHVS and CDR2 is FQNEAQ. The J segment lost 4 bases and the V segment lost 0 bases, leaving 18 bases of the junction unmatched. The CDR3 region has the DNA TGTGCCAGCAGCTTAGCGCTAGGGGCTAGCGGGAGTTCTGTTGGATACGAGCAGTACTTC. This translates into CASSLALGASGSSVGYEQYF.